The entry that follows covers one T cell receptor (beta chain) sequence. The target of this receptor is not known. No base quality values were provided; no much bigger clone lies one nucleotide off. Whole blood was collected in K2EDTA tubes by collaborating institutions according to the institutions' own protocols. For TCRbeta analysis, collaborator samples were shipped as frozen whole blood, as isolated PBMCs, or as DNA extracted from either sample type. These data originate in a study of blood T cell repertoires in COVID-19 (dated by TCRdb to the early 2020s). A note on the overall study: Samples covering the acute and convalescent phases of COVID-19 were provided by collaborators in the United States, Italy and Spain. Samples were obtained from the ongoing ImmuneRACE study (first 160 participants) and from about 1,300 subjects provided by 6 global collaborators. The prospective study material was composed of cDNA or gDNA derived from T cells, B-cell-depleted T cells, or PBMCs. A freely available public database, intended as a resource for researchers studying the immune response to SARS-CoV-2, is where the repertoires were released. Where HLA class I and class II types were available, the types were taken from metadata supplied by the sample provider, not from assay-based typing. Nearly every sample came with metadata listing a de-identified subject ID, COVID-19 status, age in years and sex. The dataset comprised deeply sampled blood TCRbeta repertoires from subjects exposed to, actively infected with, or recovered from COVID-19. General study outcomes and caveats: How much clinical and demographic metadata was included differed by source and by participant, and the metadata was provided uncurated.

The immunoSEQ Assay, a bias-controlled multiplex PCR, was used to amplify TCRbeta CDR3 regions from genomic DNA. The paper's processing steps were these. The number of nucleated cells in each sample was estimated from the amplification of reference gene primers within the assay. To quantify the absolute abundance of each unique TCRbeta CDR3 rearrangement, sequence reads were collapsed and filtered. Productive Simpson clonality was computed per sample as the square root of Simpson's diversity index over productive rearrangements. TCRdb took this table from immuneACCESS and kept in-frame rearrangements with V and J called. Such tables lack part of the clones; where checked against another copy, unresolved V genes explain under half of the gap, and the rest is unexplained. Clone size and the V and J calls come from that table; the DNA yielded D and trimming. The sample table holds about 100,000 clones, of which roughly 86% were seen once. In total, the top ten clones hold 15% to 20% of the sample.

Material for sequencing was peripheral blood. This receptor was obtained from a human donor in a cohort sampled during active COVID-19.

The DNA sequence follows: TGTGCCAGCAGTTTAAGAGCAGACATCTCTAATGAAAAACTGTTTTTT. The translation is CASSLRADISNEKLFF. The V and J segments used are TRBV28 and TRBJ1-4; no D gene is confidently identified. Relative to germline, V is 2 bases shorter and J is 3 bases shorter, with 13 bases between their ends. The CDR3 contains 16 residues, cysteine and phenylalanine counted. The read is trimmed to its CDR3 DNA, 48 bases read in frame from base 1. The germline V gene sets CDR1 to MDHEN and CDR2 to SYDVKM.